The T cell receptor beta chain described here comes from a study of cytomegalovirus exposure and HLA in healthy donors. Whole-study results and caveats: In a later analysis, donors in an Asian-associated ancestry cluster reportedly had fewer N-insertions in productive TCRs than the cohort mean. Among TCR sequences, most were rare, though some public TCRs appeared in many donors. The study labeled more than 150 TCR beta chains cytomegalovirus-associated.

This CDR3 spans 16 amino acids. V was pared by 4 bases and J by 0 bases, with 11 bases between. Per germline, CDR1 SGHNT and CDR2 YYREEE (reference sequence). This clone was picked up a small number of times. Its antigen is still unknown. A multiplex PCR was run with 60 Vbeta primers and 13 Jbeta primers. The repertoire was sequenced with immunoSEQ multiplex PCR; TCRdb's copy has only in-frame clones and lacks some. The sample holds 110,000 or so clones; 69% are singletons and the top ten take roughly 3.2%. The genes are TRBV5-4 and TRBJ2-6, with D perhaps matching TRBD2 (6 bases). The source is a man between 25 and 39 years old in good health and CMV-seronegative. Sequencing was done on a sample of PBMCs. The CDR3 loop reads CASSQDSGSGANVLTF. The CDR3 bases are TGTGCCAGCAGCCAAGATAGCGGCTCTGGGGCCAACGTCCTGACTTTC. Full variable domain (missing parts from reference TRBV5-4 and TRBJ2-6): ETGVTQSPTHLIKTRGQQVTLRCSSQSGHNTVSWYQQALGQGPQFIFQYYREEENGRGNFPPRFSGLQFPNYSSELNVNALELDDSALYLCASSQDSGSGANVLTFGAGSRLTVL.